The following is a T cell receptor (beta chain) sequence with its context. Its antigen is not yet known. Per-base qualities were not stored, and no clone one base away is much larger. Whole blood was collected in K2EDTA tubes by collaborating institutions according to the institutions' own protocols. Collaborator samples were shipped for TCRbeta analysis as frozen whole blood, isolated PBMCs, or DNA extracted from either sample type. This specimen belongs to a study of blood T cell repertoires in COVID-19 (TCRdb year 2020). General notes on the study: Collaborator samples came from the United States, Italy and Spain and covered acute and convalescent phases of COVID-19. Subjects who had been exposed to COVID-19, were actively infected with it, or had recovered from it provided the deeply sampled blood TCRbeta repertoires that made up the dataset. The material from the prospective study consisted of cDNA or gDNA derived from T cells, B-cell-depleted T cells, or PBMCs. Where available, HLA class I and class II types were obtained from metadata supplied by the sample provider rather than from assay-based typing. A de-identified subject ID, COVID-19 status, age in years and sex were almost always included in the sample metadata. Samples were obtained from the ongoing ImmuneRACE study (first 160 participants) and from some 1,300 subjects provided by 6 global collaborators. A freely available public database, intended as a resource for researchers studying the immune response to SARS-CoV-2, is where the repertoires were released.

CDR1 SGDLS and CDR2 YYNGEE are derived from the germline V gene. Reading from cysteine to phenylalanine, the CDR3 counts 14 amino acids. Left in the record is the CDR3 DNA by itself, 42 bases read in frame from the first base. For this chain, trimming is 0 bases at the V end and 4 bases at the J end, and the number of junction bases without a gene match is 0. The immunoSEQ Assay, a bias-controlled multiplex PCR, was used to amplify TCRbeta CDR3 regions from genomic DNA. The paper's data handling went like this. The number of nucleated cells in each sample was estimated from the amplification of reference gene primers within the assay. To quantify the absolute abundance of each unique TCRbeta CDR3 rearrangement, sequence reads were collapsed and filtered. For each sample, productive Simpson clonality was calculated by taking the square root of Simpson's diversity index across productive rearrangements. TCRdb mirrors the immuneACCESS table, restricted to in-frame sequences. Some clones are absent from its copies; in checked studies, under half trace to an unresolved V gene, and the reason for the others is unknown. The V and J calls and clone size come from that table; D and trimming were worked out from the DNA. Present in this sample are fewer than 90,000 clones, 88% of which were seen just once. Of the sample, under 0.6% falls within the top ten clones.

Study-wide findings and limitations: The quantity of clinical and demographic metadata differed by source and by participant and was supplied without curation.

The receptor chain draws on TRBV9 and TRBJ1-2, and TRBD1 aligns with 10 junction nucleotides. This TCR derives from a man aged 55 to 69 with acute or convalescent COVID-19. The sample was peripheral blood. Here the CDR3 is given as CASSVGTGGYGYTF. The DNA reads TGTGCCAGCAGCGTAGGGACAGGGGGCTATGGCTACACCTTC.